This TCR beta chain derives from a study of OX40 agonist ivuxolimab in advanced cancers. The overall study: Patients got intravenous ivuxolimab at 0.01 to 10 mg/kg every 2 weeks. Findings and limits, study-wide: Also showing low normalized T-cell clonal expansion were some of the nonresponders. Not determined was the antigen specificity of the expanded peripheral T cells.

Details on this clone: As yet, its antigen is unknown.

The repertoire was sequenced with immunoSEQ multiplex PCR; TCRdb's copy has only in-frame clones and lacks some. The sample lists tens of thousands of clones; 92% were seen once. This CDR3 is built from 17 residues. With 10 bases removed from V and 0 bases from J, the gap between germline ends came to 25 bases. Systemic immunosuppression or autoimmune disease history was grounds to exclude patients. The starting material was CD4+ or CD8+ T cells sorted from blood, obtained in a trial of the OX40 agonist ivuxolimab. This receptor was taken from an adult with an advanced solid tumor such as melanoma, head and neck, liver or kidney cancer. The chain has TRBV6-7 and TRBJ2-7; the D is unclear. TRBV6-7 is recorded as an ORF, its role being uncertain. This CDR3 is CATPTSLYLTFSYEQYF. The CDR3 coding sequence is TGTGCCACCCCTACGTCGCTGTACCTTACCTTCTCCTACGAGCAGTACTTC.